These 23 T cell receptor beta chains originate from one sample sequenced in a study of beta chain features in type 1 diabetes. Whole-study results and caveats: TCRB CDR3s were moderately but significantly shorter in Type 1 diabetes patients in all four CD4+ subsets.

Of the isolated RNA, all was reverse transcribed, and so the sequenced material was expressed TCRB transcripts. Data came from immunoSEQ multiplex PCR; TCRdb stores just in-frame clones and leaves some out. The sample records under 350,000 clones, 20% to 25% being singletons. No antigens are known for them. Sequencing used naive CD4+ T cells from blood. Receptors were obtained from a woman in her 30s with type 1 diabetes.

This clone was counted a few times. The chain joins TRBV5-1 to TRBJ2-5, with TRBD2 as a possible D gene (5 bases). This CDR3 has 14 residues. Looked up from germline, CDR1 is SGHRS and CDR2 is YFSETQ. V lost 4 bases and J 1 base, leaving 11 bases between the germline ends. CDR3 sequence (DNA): TGCGCCAGCAGCCAAACGGGAACCCAAGAGACCCAGTACTTC. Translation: CASSQTGTQETQYF.

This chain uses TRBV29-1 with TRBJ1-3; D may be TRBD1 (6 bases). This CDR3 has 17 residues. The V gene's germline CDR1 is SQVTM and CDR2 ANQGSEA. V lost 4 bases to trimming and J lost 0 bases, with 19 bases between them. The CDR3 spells CSVGFGQGRSSGNTIYF. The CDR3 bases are TGCAGCGTTGGGTTTGGCCAGGGGAGATCCTCTGGAAACACCATATATTTT.

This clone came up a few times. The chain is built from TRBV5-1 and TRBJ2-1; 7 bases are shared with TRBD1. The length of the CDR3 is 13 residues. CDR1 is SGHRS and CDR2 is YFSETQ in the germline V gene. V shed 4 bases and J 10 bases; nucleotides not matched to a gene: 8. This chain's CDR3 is CASSPTGLREQFF. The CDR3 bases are TGCGCCAGCAGCCCGACAGGGCTTCGCGAGCAGTTCTTC.

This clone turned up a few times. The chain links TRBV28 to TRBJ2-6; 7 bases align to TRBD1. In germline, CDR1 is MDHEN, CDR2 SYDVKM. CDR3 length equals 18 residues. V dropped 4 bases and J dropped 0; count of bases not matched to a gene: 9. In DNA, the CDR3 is TGTGCCAGCAGTTCGCCGGGACAGTCCTACTCTGGGGCCAACGTCCTGACTTTC. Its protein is CASSSPGQSYSGANVLTF.

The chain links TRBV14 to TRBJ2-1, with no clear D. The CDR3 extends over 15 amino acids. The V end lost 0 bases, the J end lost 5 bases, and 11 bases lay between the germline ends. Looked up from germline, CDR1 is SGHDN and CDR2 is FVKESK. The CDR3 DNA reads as TGTGCCAGCAGCCAAGATTGGCCTAGTCACAATGAGCAGTTCTTC. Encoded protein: CASSQDWPSHNEQFF.

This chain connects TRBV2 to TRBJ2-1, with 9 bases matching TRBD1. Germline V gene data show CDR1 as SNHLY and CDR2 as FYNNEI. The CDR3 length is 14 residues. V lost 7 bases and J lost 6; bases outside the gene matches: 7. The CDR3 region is CASIRDRAPNEQFF. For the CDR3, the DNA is TGTGCCAGCATTCGGGACAGGGCCCCCAATGAGCAGTTCTTC.

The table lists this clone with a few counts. The CDR3 protein is CASRPGQLTTDTQYF. The CDR3 DNA reads as TGTGCCAGCAGACCGGGACAGCTCACCACAGATACGCAGTATTTT. This chain uses TRBV6-1 with TRBJ2-3; 7 bases are a match to TRBD1. The CDR3 contains 15 residues. CDR1 and CDR2 from the germline V gene are MNHNS and SASEGT. V lost 6 bases, J lost 2 bases, and 8 bases stayed unmatched.

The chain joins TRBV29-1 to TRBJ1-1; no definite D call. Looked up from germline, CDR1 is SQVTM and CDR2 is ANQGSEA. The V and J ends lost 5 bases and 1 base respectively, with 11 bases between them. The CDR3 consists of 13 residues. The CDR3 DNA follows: TGCAGCGTTCAAGGCGAACCGAACACTGAAGCTTTCTTT. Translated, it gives CSVQGEPNTEAFF.

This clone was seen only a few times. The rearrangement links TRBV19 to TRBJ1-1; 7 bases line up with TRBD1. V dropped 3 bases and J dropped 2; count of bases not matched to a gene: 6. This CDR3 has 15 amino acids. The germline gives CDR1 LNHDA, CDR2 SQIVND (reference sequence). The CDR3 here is CASSIPTGPNTEAFF. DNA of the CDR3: TGTGCCAGTAGTATCCCGACAGGGCCCAACACTGAAGCTTTCTTT. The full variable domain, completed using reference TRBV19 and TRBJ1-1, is DGGITQSPKYLFRKEGQNVTLSCEQNLNHDAMYWYRQDPGQGLRLIYYSQIVNDFQKGDIAEGYSVSREKKESFPLTVTSAQKNPTAFYLCASSIPTGPNTEAFFGQGTRLTVV.

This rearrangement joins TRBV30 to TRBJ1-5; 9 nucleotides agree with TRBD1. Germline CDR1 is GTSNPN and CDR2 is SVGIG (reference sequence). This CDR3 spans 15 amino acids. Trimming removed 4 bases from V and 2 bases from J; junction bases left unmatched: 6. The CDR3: CAWKTGTGRNQPQHF. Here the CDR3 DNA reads TGTGCCTGGAAGACCGGGACAGGGCGCAATCAGCCCCAGCATTTT.

The CDR3 region is CASSYPRQGETQYF. The DNA for the CDR3 is TGTGCCAGCAGTTACCCGAGGCAGGGAGAGACCCAGTACTTC. The gene calls are TRBV6-6 and TRBJ2-5, with a weak D call TRBD1 (5 bases). This CDR3 is 14 amino acids long. Trimming cost V 2 bases and J 4 bases, with 11 bases left between them. In germline, CDR1 is MNHNY, CDR2 SVGAGI (reference sequence).

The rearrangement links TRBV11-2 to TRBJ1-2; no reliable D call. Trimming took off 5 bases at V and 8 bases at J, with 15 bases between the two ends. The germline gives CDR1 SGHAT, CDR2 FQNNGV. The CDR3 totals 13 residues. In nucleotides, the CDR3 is TGTGCCAGCAGCACCCAGTACCGATACGGCTACACCTTC. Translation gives CASSTQYRYGYTF.

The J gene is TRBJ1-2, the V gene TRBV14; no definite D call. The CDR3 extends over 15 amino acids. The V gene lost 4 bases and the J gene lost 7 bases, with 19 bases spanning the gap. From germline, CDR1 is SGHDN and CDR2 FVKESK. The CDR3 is CASSPRVRGITGYTF. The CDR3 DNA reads TGTGCCAGCAGCCCCCGGGTACGCGGGATCACTGGCTACACCTTC.

The CDR3 sequence: CASIAGPRDTGELFF. The CDR3 DNA is TGTGCCAGTATCGCGGGACCCCGGGACACCGGGGAGCTGTTTTTT. The gene calls are TRBV19 and TRBJ2-2; possibly TRBD2 for D (6 bases). Trimming left V 7 bases short and J 3 bases short, with 15 bases between. The germline CDR1 and CDR2 sequences are LNHDA and SQIVND (reference sequence). This CDR3 is built from 15 residues.

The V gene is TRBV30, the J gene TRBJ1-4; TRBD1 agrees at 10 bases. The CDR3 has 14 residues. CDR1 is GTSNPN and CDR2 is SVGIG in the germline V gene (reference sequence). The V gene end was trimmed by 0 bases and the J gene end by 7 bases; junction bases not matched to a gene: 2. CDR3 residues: CAWSVGTGVEKLFF. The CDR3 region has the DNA TGTGCCTGGAGTGTTGGGACAGGGGTTGAAAAACTGTTTTTT. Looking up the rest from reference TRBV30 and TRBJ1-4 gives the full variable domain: SQTIHQWPATLVQPVGSPLSLECTVEGTSNPNLYWYRQAAGRGLQLLFYSVGIGQISSEVPQNLSASRPQDRQFILSSKKLLLSDSGFYLCAWSVGTGVEKLFFGSGTQLSVL.

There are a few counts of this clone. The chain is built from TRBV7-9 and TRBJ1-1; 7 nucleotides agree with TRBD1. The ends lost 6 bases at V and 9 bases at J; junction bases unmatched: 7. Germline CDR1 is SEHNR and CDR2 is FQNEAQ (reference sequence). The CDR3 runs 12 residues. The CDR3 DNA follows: TGTGCCAGCAGAGACGACAGGGTACAAGCTTTCTTT. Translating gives CASRDDRVQAFF.

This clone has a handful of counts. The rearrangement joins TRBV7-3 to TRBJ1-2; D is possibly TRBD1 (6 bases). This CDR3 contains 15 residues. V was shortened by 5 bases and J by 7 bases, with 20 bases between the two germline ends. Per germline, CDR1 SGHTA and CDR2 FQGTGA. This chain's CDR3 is CASSSGPSGAGGYTF. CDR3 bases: TGTGCCAGCAGCAGTGGCCCCTCAGGGGCCGGTGGCTACACCTTC.

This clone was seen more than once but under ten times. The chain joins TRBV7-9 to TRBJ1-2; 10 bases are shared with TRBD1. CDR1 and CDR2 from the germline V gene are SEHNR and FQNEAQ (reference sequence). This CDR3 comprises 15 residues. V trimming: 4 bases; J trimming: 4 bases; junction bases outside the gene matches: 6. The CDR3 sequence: CASSSPGQGLYGYTF. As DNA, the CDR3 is TGTGCCAGCAGCTCACCGGGACAGGGGCTCTATGGCTACACCTTC.

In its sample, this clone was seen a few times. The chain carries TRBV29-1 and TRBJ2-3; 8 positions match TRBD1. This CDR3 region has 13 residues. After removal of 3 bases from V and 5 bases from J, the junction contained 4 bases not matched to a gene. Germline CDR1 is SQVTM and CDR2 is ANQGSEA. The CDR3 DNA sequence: TGCAGCGTTGACAGGGGGCTTGAAGATACGCAGTATTTT. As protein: CSVDRGLEDTQYF.

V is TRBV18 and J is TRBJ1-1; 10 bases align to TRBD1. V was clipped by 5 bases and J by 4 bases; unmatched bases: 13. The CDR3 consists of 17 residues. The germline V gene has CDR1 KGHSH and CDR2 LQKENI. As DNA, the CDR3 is TGTGCCAGCTCATCCCAGACAGGGGGCATGGTAAGCACTGAAGCTTTCTTT. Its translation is CASSSQTGGMVSTEAFF.

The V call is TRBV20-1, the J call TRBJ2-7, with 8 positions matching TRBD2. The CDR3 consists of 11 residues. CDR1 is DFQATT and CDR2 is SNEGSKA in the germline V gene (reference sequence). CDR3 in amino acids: CSGTRGSEQYF. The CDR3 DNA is TGCTCCGGGACTAGGGGATCTGAGCAGTACTTC.

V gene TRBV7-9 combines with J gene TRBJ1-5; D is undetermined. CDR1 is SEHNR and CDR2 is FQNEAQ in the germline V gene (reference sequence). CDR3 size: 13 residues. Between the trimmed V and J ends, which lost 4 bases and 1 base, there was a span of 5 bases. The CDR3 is CASSSRSNQPQHF. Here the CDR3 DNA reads TGTGCCAGCAGCTCGCGGAGCAATCAGCCCCAGCATTTT.

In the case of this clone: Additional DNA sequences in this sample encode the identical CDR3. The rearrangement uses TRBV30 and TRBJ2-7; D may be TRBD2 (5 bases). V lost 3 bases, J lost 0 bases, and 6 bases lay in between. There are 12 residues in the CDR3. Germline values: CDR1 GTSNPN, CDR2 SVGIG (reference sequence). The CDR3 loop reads CAWSRGSYEQYF. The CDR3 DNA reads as TGTGCCTGGAGCCGGGGCTCCTACGAGCAGTACTTC. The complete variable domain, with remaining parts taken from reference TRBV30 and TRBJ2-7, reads SQTIHQWPATLVQPVGSPLSLECTVEGTSNPNLYWYRQAAGRGLQLLFYSVGIGQISSEVPQNLSASRPQDRQFILSSKKLLLSDSGFYLCAWSRGSYEQYFGPGTRLTVT.